This entry lists 15 T cell receptor beta chains sequenced from one sample in a study of regulatory T cells in long-lasting Graves disease. Construction of TCR beta libraries relied on iRepertoire HTBI primers and on Arm-PCR targeting CDR3 regions. TCRdb ran MiXCR on the multiplex PCR reads and lists one entry per CDR3 protein. The sample has under 500,000 distinct CDR3 sequences, around 21% seen once. Time point specified: persistent/refractory GD, antithyroid drugs over 5 years with positive TRAb. Isolated PBMC RNA provided the starting material for the TCR library. The sample was peripheral blood mononuclear cells (PBMCs), taken when the disease was refractory, from a patient treated with antithyroid drugs. The receptors stem from a female donor with Graves disease.

This clonotype was counted many times. This rearrangement joins TRBV2 to TRBJ2-7; no clear D gene. Germline CDR1 is SNHLY and CDR2 is FYNNEI. V lost 0 bases, J lost 8 bases, and 8 bases lay in between. The CDR3 has 12 amino acids. The CDR3 loop is CASSEALRKQYF. CDR3 nucleotide sequence: TGTGCCAGCAGTGAAGCTCTAAGGAAGCAGTACTTC.

This clonotype was picked up many times. V is TRBV12-3 or TRBV12-4 and J is TRBJ2-5; no clear D gene. The CDR3 runs to 13 residues. V was clipped by 7 bases and J by 5 bases, with 14 bases between them. In DNA, the CDR3 is TGTGCCAGCACCTTCGGGCTTTTGGAGACCCAGTACTTC. It is translated as CASTFGLLETQYF.

The sample holds a few counts of this clonotype. The CDR3 region has the DNA TGTGCCAGCAGCTTAACGGGCAGGGGAGGATGGGATATTCAGTACTTC. Its protein product is CASSLTGRGGWDIQYF. The V gene is TRBV7-3, the J gene TRBJ2-4; D may match TRBD1 or TRBD2 (6 bases each). The CDR3 consists of 16 residues. V was clipped by 0 bases and J by 10 bases, with 19 bases between them. From germline, CDR1 is SGHTA and CDR2 FQGTGA.

This clonotype has more than one count but fewer than ten. The chain is built from TRBV28 and TRBJ2-3; 10 bases fit TRBD1. This CDR3 region has 15 residues. V shed 6 bases, J shed 12 bases, and the junction held 15 bases outside the gene matches. Germline CDR1 is MDHEN and CDR2 is SYDVKM. In nucleotides, the CDR3 is TGTGCCAGCAGATCCTCCGGGACAGGGGCAACGAATCAGTATTTT. The encoded protein is CASRSSGTGATNQYF.

This clonotype was detected ten times or more. V is TRBV11-2 and J is TRBJ2-7; D is ambiguous. V lost 0 bases and J 13 bases, leaving 10 bases between the germline ends. There are 11 residues in the CDR3. Germline CDR1 and CDR2: SGHAT and FQNNGV. CDR3 protein: CASSLEGPSYF. CDR3 nucleotides: TGTGCCAGCAGCTTAGAAGGCCCCTCCTACTTC.

This clonotype was recorded a few times. The rearrangement joins TRBV7-9 to TRBJ1-6; D is uncertain. Germline-derived CDR1 and CDR2 are SEHNR and FQNEAQ (reference sequence). CDR3 length equals 18 residues. The V end lost 1 base, the J end lost 0 bases, and 13 bases lay between the germline ends. CDR3 nucleotides: TGTGCCAGCAGCTTAGAGGCTGGGATGAGCTCCTATAATTCACCCCTCCACTTT. The encoded protein is CASSLEAGMSSYNSPLHF.

J is TRBJ1-2 and V is TRBV6-1; D ambiguous. This CDR3 spans 13 amino acids. Trimming pared 6 bases from V and 6 bases from J, leaving 14 bases between. Looked up from germline, CDR1 is MNHNS and CDR2 is SASEGT. The CDR3, as DNA: TGTGCCAGCAGCCCGGATCGGGTACATGGCTACACCTTC. Protein sequence: CASSPDRVHGYTF.

This clonotype was counted once. This rearrangement joins TRBV14 to TRBJ2-7; D gene ambiguous. CDR3 length equals 13 residues. Germline CDR1 reads SGHDN; CDR2 reads FVKESK. The V and J ends lost 0 bases and 3 bases respectively, with 6 bases between them. The CDR3 DNA reads as TGTGCCAGCAGCCAAGACTACCACTACGAGCAGTACTTC. It encodes CASSQDYHYEQYF.

The genes are TRBV11-2 and TRBJ2-7, with D tentatively TRBD2 (5 bases). This CDR3 comprises 16 residues. Germline V gives CDR1 SGHAT, CDR2 FQNNGV. Between the trimmed V and J ends, which lost 0 bases and 3 bases, there was a span of 15 bases. The CDR3 protein is CASSLEALRARYEQYF. The DNA of the CDR3 is TGTGCCAGCAGCTTAGAGGCCCTGCGGGCACGCTACGAGCAGTACTTC.

In its sample, this clonotype was seen many times. CDR3 loop: CSARPPGQGNSPLHF. The CDR3 nucleotides are TGCAGTGCTAGACCTCCGGGACAGGGGAATTCACCCCTCCACTTT. The chain has TRBV20-1 and TRBJ1-6; TRBD1 agrees at 10 bases. Germline values: CDR1 DFQATT, CDR2 SNEGSKA (reference sequence). V trimming: 2 bases; J trimming: 7 bases; junction bases outside the gene matches: 5. CDR3 length equals 15 residues.

V is TRBV3-1 and J is TRBJ2-7; TRBD2 aligns across 9 bases. J was trimmed by 3 bases and V by 5 bases; bases with no gene match: 5. Germline values: CDR1 LGHDT, CDR2 YNNKEL (reference sequence). The CDR3 runs to 14 residues. The DNA for the CDR3 is TGTGCCAGCAGCTTCCGTAGCGGGAGCTACGAGCAGTACTTC. It specifies CASSFRSGSYEQYF.

This clonotype was counted a few times. This chain connects TRBV29-1 to TRBJ2-7, with TRBD1 matching over 7 bases. The germline V gene has CDR1 SQVTM and CDR2 ANQGSEA. CDR3 length: 13 residues. Trimming cost V 4 bases and J 11 bases; bases outside gene matches: 14. The CDR3 is CSVGPEGGSPKYF. As DNA, the CDR3 is TGCAGCGTTGGCCCCGAAGGGGGCTCACCCAAGTACTTC.

At least ten counts were recorded for this clonotype. A junction end diverges from the germline sequence, so it may reflect a read error. The DNA for the CDR3 is TGTGCCTGGAACCCCAATAGTTGCGGGACAGAGATTTTC. Translation: CAWNPNSCGTEIF. The chain recombines TRBV30 with TRBJ2-5; maybe TRBD1 (7 bases). Germline CDR1 reads GTSNPN; CDR2 reads SVGIG (reference sequence). The CDR3 length is 13 residues.

At least ten counts were recorded for this clonotype. This chain joins TRBV28 and TRBJ2-4; D remains unclear. CDR3 size: 11 residues. Germline-derived CDR1 and CDR2 are MDHEN and SYDVKM. V lost 2 bases and J lost 8, with 4 bases in between. Written as DNA, the CDR3 is TGTGCCAGCAGTTTAGTGGACATTCAGTACTTC. It yields the protein CASSLVDIQYF.

This clonotype was found many times. This chain uses TRBV10-3 with TRBJ2-7; D gene unclear. Germline values: CDR1 ENHRY, CDR2 SYGVKD. Deletions cut 0 bases from V and 0 bases from J, with 12 bases between. The CDR3 consists of 16 residues. The CDR3 nucleotides read TGTGCCATCAGTGAGTCGAGAAGGGCTTACTCCTACGAGCAGTACTTC. It specifies CAISESRRAYSYEQYF.